These T cell receptor beta chains were read from a single sample in a study of long-term antiretroviral therapy in people with HIV. Produced via immunoSEQ multiplex PCR; TCRdb's table is partial and in-frame only. The top ten clones hold approximately 20% of a sample with around 12,000 clones, approximately 71% of them seen once. The sequencing here drew on unsorted PBMCs, taken 0.5 years before starting antiretroviral therapy. The source of these receptors is a woman in her thirties or forties with HIV. Each CDR3 is given with its conserved first and last residue. A D gene is named only where the DNA matches it firmly. Only some rows state a clone size, as once, few, many or a class for expanded clones.

TRBV10-2,NA,TRBJ1-5,NA,TGCGCCAGCAGTGAGGCAGGCTCCAATCAGCCCCAGCATTTT,CASSEAGSNQPQHF
TRBV15,TRBD2,TRBJ2-2,once,TGTGCCACCAGCAGAGATCGGTGGACTAGCGGGAGGGCCGGGGAGCTGTTTTTT,CATSRDRWTSGRAGELFF
TRBV4-1,TRBD2,TRBJ2-5,NA,TGCGCCAGCAGCCCTAGCGGGGGGTCTCAAGAGACCCAGTACTTC,CASSPSGGSQETQYF
TRBV10-3,NA,TRBJ1-1,NA,TGTGCCATCAGGGAGGAAGGGGGTGAAGCTTTCTTT,CAIREEGGEAFF
TRBV10-3,TRBD2,TRBJ2-2,NA,TGTGCCATTGGGCCTGGCGGGAGGAACACCGGGGAGCTGTTTTTT,CAIGPGGRNTGELFF
TRBV10-2,NA,TRBJ2-1,NA,TGCGCCAGCGCCCGCTCGAGCTCCTACAATGAGCAGTTCTTC,CASARSSSYNEQFF
TRBV5-6,NA,TRBJ2-7,NA,TGTGCCAGCAGCAGTCCTAGCGGCAGGGGGTCCTACGAGCAGTACTTC,CASSSPSGRGSYEQYF
TRBV7-9,NA,TRBJ2-4,NA,TGTGCCAGCTCCCCGGGTTCGGGGAACATTCAGTACTTC,CASSPGSGNIQYF
TRBV11-2,TRBD2,TRBJ2-5,NA,TGTGCCAGCAGCTTAGCACTAGCGCACCAAGAGACCCAGTACTTC,CASSLALAHQETQYF
TRBV10-3,NA,TRBJ2-7,NA,TGTGCCATCAGTGAGGTGGGATACGAGCAGTACTTC,CAISEVGYEQYF
TRBV2,NA,TRBJ1-2,NA,TGTGCCAGCAGTTCCCTCGACGCGGAACCGCACCGGTATGGCTACACCTTC,CASSSLDAEPHRYGYTF
TRBV4-3,TRBD1,TRBJ1-4,NA,TGCGCCAGCAGCGCTCACCCGGGACAGGGTTGGGAAAAACTGTTTTTT,CASSAHPGQGWEKLFF
TRBV5-1,NA,TRBJ2-3,NA,TGCGCCAGCAGCGGCGGGACGCGGATTAACACAGATACGCAGTATTTT,CASSGGTRINTDTQYF
TRBV4-1,TRBD1,TRBJ2-5,NA,TGCGCCAGCAGCCAGTTGACAGGGCTACAAGAGACCCAGTACTTC,CASSQLTGLQETQYF
TRBV5-6,TRBD2,TRBJ2-2,NA,TGTGCCAGCACCGAATTCGGGACTAGCGGTAGTCACACCGGGGAGCTGTTTTTT,CASTEFGTSGSHTGELFF
TRBV2,NA,TRBJ2-7,NA,TGTGCCAGCAGTGTAGATTCTACCTACGAGCAGTACTTC,CASSVDSTYEQYF
TRBV7-2,NA,TRBJ2-6,few,TGTGCCAGCAGCTTAACTGGGGCCAACGTCCTGACTTTC,CASSLTGANVLTF
TRBV6-6,NA,TRBJ1-2,NA,TGTGCCAGCAGTCAAGACAGCGCTAACTATGGCTACACCTTC,CASSQDSANYGYTF
TRBV5-1,TRBD1,TRBJ2-7,few,TGCGCCAGCAGTCCTGACAGGGGGCCTAGCTACGAGCAGTACTTC,CASSPDRGPSYEQYF
TRBV5-1,NA,TRBJ2-1,NA,TGCGCCAGCAGCTTCCCAATGCCCAGCTCCTACAATGAGCAGTTCTTC,CASSFPMPSSYNEQFF
TRBV7-9,TRBD1,TRBJ1-1,NA,TGTGCCAGCAGCATCCAGGGGGAGCGGGCTTTCTTT,CASSIQGERAFF
TRBV7-9,TRBD1,TRBJ2-7,few,TGTGCCAGCAGCTCCCCCGGGACAGGGCGCCCCTACGAGCAGTACTTC,CASSSPGTGRPYEQYF
TRBV5-5,NA,TRBJ2-7,NA,TGTGCCAGCAGCTTGGGGCAGGGTATCTCCTACGAGCAGTACTTC,CASSLGQGISYEQYF
TRBV4-3,NA,TRBJ1-1,NA,TGCGCCAGCAGCCAAGATCGAGGGGGGGGCACTGAAGCTTTCTTT,CASSQDRGGGTEAFF
TRBV30,NA,TRBJ2-2,NA,TGTGCCTGGAGCTTGTCAGCCGGGGAGCTGTTTTTT,CAWSLSAGELFF
TRBV11-3,NA,TRBJ1-1,NA,TGTGCCAGCAGCACACGGGGCACTGAAGCTTTCTTT,CASSTRGTEAFF
TRBV28,TRBD1,TRBJ1-5,few,TGTGCCAGCAGTCCACTCACAGGGGGCGACCAGCCCCAGCATTTT,CASSPLTGGDQPQHF
TRBV5-1,NA,TRBJ1-4,NA,TGCGCCAGCAGCTTGGCCCCCGGACAGCCTAATGAAAAACTGTTTTTT,CASSLAPGQPNEKLFF
TRBV23-1,NA,TRBJ2-7,NA,TGCGCCAGCAGTCAATTTTGTACAGGCACTGGCGAGCAGTACTTC,CASSQFCTGTGEQYF
TRBV5-4,NA,TRBJ1-6,NA,TGTGCCAGCAGCTTGCAGACAGCCAATTCACCCCTCCACTTT,CASSLQTANSPLHF
TRBV6-1,NA,TRBJ2-7,NA,TGTGCCAGCAGTCACCCAGTGCTCGAGCAGTACTTC,CASSHPVLEQYF
TRBV2,NA,TRBJ1-5,NA,TGTGCCAGCAGTGTCCAGGGTTTTAATCAGCCCCAGCATTTT,CASSVQGFNQPQHF
TRBV11-1,NA,TRBJ2-7,NA,TGTGCCAGCAGCTTAGCGGGGAGCTCCTACGAGCAGTACTTC,CASSLAGSSYEQYF
TRBV6-6,NA,TRBJ1-2,NA,TGTGCCAGCAGTCCCCGGGACGCTGGCTACACCTTC,CASSPRDAGYTF
TRBV5-6,TRBD2,TRBJ2-3,NA,TGTGCCAGCAGCGAATTGACCGCGGCGGGAGGGCCGGGAATGGTTTCGCAGTATTTT,CASSELTAAGGPGMVSQYF
TRBV30,NA,TRBJ1-5,NA,TGTGCCTGGAGTGGGACAGATAGCAATCAGCCCCAGCATTTT,CAWSGTDSNQPQHF
TRBV13,TRBD1,TRBJ1-1,NA,TGTGCCAGCAGCAACTCGGACAGGGGAGTGACTGAAGCTTTCTTT,CASSNSDRGVTEAFF
TRBV5-4,TRBD1,TRBJ1-2,NA,TGTGCCAGCAGAACAACAGGGGGCAACTATGGCTACACCTTC,CASRTTGGNYGYTF
TRBV29-1,NA,TRBJ2-3,NA,TGCAGCGGAAGGGACATAGGCACAGATACGCAGTATTTT,CSGRDIGTDTQYF